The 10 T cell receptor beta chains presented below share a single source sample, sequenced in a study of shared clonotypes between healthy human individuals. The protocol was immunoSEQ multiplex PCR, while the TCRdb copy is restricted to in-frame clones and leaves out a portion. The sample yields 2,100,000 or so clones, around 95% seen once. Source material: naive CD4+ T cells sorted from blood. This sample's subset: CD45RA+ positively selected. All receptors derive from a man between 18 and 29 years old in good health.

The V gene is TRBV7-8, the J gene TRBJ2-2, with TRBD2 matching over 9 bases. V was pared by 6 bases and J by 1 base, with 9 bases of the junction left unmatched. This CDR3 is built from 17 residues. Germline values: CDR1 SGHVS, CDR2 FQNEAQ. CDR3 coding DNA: TGTGCCAGCAGTTCTTTTGTAGCGGGAGAGAACACCGGGGAGCTGTTTTTT. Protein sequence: CASSSFVAGENTGELFF.

The CDR3 loop reads CASSLSGIAGELFF. DNA of the CDR3: TGTGCCAGCAGCTTATCCGGAATAGCCGGGGAGCTGTTTTTT. This chain links TRBV7-2 with TRBJ2-2; D gene uncertain. V dropped 2 bases and J dropped 6 bases, with 10 bases sitting between them. The CDR3 covers 14 residues. Germline assignment: CDR1 SGHTA and CDR2 FQGNSA.

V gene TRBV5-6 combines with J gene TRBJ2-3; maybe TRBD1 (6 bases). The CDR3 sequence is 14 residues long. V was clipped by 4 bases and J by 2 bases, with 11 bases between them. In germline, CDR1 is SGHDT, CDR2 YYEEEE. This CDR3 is CASSTGLPTDTQYF. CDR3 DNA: TGTGCCAGCAGCACAGGGTTACCCACAGATACGCAGTATTTT.

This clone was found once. In DNA form, the CDR3 reads TGTGCCAGCAGTTTCAGGGGAAGCAATCAGCCCCAGCATTTT. Encoded protein: CASSFRGSNQPQHF. The V gene is TRBV27, the J gene TRBJ1-5; a possible D gene is TRBD1 (6 bases). CDR3 size: 14 residues. The germline CDR1 and CDR2 sequences are MNHEY and SMNVEV (reference sequence). The V end lost 3 bases, the J end lost 1 base, and 7 bases lay between the germline ends.

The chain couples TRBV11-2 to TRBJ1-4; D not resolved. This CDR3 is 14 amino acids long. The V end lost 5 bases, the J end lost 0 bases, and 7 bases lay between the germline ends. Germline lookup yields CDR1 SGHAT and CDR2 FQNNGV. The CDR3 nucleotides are TGTGCCAGCAGCCCGGTATCAACTAATGAAAAACTGTTTTTT. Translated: CASSPVSTNEKLFF. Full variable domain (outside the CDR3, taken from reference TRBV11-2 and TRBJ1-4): EAGVAQSPRYKIIEKRQSVAFWCNPISGHATLYWYQQILGQGPKLLIQFQNNGVVDDSQLPKDRFSAERLKGVDSTLKIQPAKLEDSAVYLCASSPVSTNEKLFFGSGTQLSVL.

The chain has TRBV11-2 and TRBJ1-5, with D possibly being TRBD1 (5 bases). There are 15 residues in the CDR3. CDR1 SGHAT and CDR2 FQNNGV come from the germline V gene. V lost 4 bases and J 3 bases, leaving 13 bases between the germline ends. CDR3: CASSSTVNNNQPQHF. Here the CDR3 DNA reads TGTGCCAGCAGCTCGACAGTCAACAACAATCAGCCCCAGCATTTT.

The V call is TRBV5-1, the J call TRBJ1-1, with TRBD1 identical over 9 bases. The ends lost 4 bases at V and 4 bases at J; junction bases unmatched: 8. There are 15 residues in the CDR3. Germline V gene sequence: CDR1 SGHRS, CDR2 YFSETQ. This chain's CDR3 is CASSAKQGALTEAFF. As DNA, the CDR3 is TGCGCCAGCAGCGCCAAACAGGGGGCGCTCACTGAAGCTTTCTTT.

The CDR3 is CASSPHTGELFF. Written as DNA, the CDR3 is TGTGCCAGCAGCCCCCACACCGGGGAGCTGTTTTTT. This chain joins TRBV9 and TRBJ2-2; D gene uncertain. In germline, CDR1 is SGDLS, CDR2 YYNGEE. V was cut by 4 bases and J by 3 bases, with 4 bases left in between. This CDR3 contains 12 residues. Full variable domain (rest looked up from reference TRBV9 and TRBJ2-2): DSGVTQTPKHLITATGQRVTLRCSPRSGDLSVYWYQQSLDQGLQFLIQYYNGEERAKGNILERFSAQQFPDLHSELNLSSLELGDSALYFCASSPHTGELFFGEGSRLTVL.

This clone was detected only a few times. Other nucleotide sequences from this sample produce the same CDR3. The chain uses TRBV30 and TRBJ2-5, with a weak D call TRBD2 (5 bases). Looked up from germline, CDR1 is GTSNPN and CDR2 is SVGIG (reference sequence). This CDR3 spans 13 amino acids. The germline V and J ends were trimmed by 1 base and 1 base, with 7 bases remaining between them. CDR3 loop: CAWSGGFQETQYF. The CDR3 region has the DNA TGTGCCTGGAGTGGAGGGTTCCAAGAGACCCAGTACTTC.

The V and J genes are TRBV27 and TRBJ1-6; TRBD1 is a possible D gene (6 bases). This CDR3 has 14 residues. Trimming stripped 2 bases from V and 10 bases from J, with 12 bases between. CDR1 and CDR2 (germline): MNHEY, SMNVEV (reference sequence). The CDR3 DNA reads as TGTGCCAGCAGTTTAGGAGGGGGTGAGTCACCCCTCCACTTT. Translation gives CASSLGGGESPLHF.